Below, 29 T cell receptor beta chains from the same sample are listed, as sequenced in a study of cytomegalovirus exposure and HLA in healthy donors. PCR employed 60 Vbeta and 13 Jbeta primers. The assay was immunoSEQ multiplex PCR, and TCRdb's table has in-frame clones only and misses some. The sample carries some 130,000 clones, 80% recorded once. The sequenced material came from PBMCs. These receptors originate from a man between 25 and 39 years old in good health.

This clone was observed a handful of times. This chain uses TRBV6-6 with TRBJ1-1, with TRBD1 identical over 7 bases. The CDR3 runs 14 residues. V dropped 6 bases and J dropped 6; count of bases not matched to a gene: 10. Germline CDR1 reads MNHNY; CDR2 reads SVGAGI (reference sequence). For the CDR3, the DNA is TGTGCCAGCAGCAGGGGGTCCGCAAGACCTGAAGCTTTCTTT. It is translated as CASSRGSARPEAFF.

The rearrangement uses TRBV28 and TRBJ1-5; unclear D gene. Germline lookup yields CDR1 MDHEN and CDR2 SYDVKM. V was trimmed by 3 bases and J by 7 bases, leaving 16 bases between them. This CDR3 comprises 15 residues. Here the CDR3 reads CASSFSTLPGQPQHF. Written as DNA, the CDR3 is TGTGCCAGCAGTTTTAGTACCCTCCCGGGGCAGCCCCAGCATTTT.

This clone was seen more than once but under ten times. The gene calls are TRBV5-1 and TRBJ2-7; maybe TRBD2 (7 bases). V lost 6 bases, J lost 2 bases, and 18 bases lay in between. There are 15 residues in the CDR3. Germline-derived CDR1 and CDR2 are SGHRS and YFSETQ. As DNA, the CDR3 is TGCGCCAGCACGGGGGCGGGAGACTCCACCTACGAGCAGTACTTC. It translates to CASTGAGDSTYEQYF.

The V and J genes are TRBV2 and TRBJ2-7; tentatively, D is TRBD2 (6 bases). The V end lost 7 bases, the J end lost 2 bases, and 18 bases lay between the germline ends. Germline lookup yields CDR1 SNHLY and CDR2 FYNNEI. CDR3 length: 15 residues. CDR3 region: CASNPFPGDTYEQYF. CDR3 bases: TGTGCCAGCAACCCCTTCCCGGGAGACACCTACGAGCAGTACTTC.

The CDR3 is CASSGGTGGTEAFF. The CDR3 DNA reads as TGCGCCAGCAGTGGAGGGACAGGGGGAACTGAAGCTTTCTTT. This rearrangement joins TRBV5-1 to TRBJ1-1; 11 bases fit TRBD1. Germline trimming cut 5 bases from V and 5 bases from J; bases unmatched to any gene: 5. The germline CDR1 and CDR2 sequences are SGHRS and YFSETQ. The length of the CDR3 is 14 residues.

The CDR3 region is CATSRLGRVLQNQPQHF. CDR3 DNA: TGTGCCACCAGCAGACTAGGGAGGGTCCTGCAAAATCAGCCCCAGCATTTT. The rearrangement links TRBV15 to TRBJ1-5; no clear D gene. From germline, CDR1 is LNHNV and CDR2 YYDKDF (reference sequence). The CDR3 extends over 17 amino acids. V lost 2 bases and J 4 bases, leaving 18 bases between the germline ends. The whole variable domain, remainder taken from reference TRBV15 and TRBJ1-5, is DAMVIQNPRYQVTQFGKPVTLSCSQTLNHNVMYWYQQKSSQAPKLLFHYYDKDFNNEADTPDNFQSRRPNTSFCFLDIRSPGLGDTAMYLCATSRLGRVLQNQPQHFGDGTRLSIL.

V usage is TRBV7-9 and J usage is TRBJ2-1; D unclear. V was clipped by 1 base and J by 7 bases, with 8 bases between them. The CDR3 has 13 amino acids. The germline CDR1 and CDR2 sequences are SEHNR and FQNEAQ (reference sequence). Written as DNA, the CDR3 is TGTGCCAGCAGCTTAGTCCCCACAAATGAGCAGTTCTTC. Its protein is CASSLVPTNEQFF.

The chain couples TRBV30 to TRBJ2-3, with 7 bases matching TRBD2. The CDR3 consists of 14 residues. From germline, CDR1 is GTSNPN and CDR2 SVGIG (reference sequence). J gave up 0 bases and V 6 bases, and 6 bases lay outside the gene matches. CDR3 DNA sequence: TGTGCCTGCACTCGGACTAGAAGCACAGATACGCAGTATTTT. This sequence encodes CACTRTRSTDTQYF.

The table lists this clone with a few counts. The V and J genes are TRBV30 and TRBJ2-7, with a tentative D call TRBD2 (6 bases). This CDR3 contains 14 residues. V was pared by 1 base and J by 6 bases, with 16 bases between. The germline V gene has CDR1 GTSNPN and CDR2 SVGIG (reference sequence). The CDR3 protein is CAWSGIGLAREQYF. DNA of the CDR3: TGTGCCTGGAGTGGTATCGGGCTAGCGCGCGAGCAGTACTTC.

This clone appeared a few times. At one of its ends the junction is not consistent with the germline gene, which may arise from a read error. This CDR3 reads CSSSPSGNTIYF. CDR3 nucleotides: TGTTCCAGCAGCCCATCTGGAAACACCATATATTTT. The chain carries TRBV7-9 and TRBJ1-3; D unclear. CDR3 length: 12 residues. Germline V gene data show CDR1 as SEHNR and CDR2 as FQNEAQ (reference sequence).

The chain combines TRBV4-3 with TRBJ2-1; possible D gene TRBD2, 7 bases. The ends were cut back, 4 bases at V and 2 bases at J, with 12 bases in the middle. The CDR3 has 15 amino acids. Germline-derived CDR1 and CDR2 are LGHNA and YSLEER. The DNA for the CDR3 is TGCGCCAGCAGCCCTCAGGGGAGGGCCTACAATGAGCAGTTCTTC. Amino acids: CASSPQGRAYNEQFF.

The V call is TRBV27, the J call TRBJ2-1; 7 bases are a match to TRBD2. The CDR3 loop spans 14 amino acids. The V segment lost 2 bases and the J segment 8 bases; nucleotides outside the gene matches: 6. Per the germline V gene, CDR1 is MNHEY and CDR2 is SMNVEV (reference sequence). CDR3 amino acids: CASSLRGGSYEQFF. The CDR3 DNA sequence: TGTGCCAGCAGTTTACGGGGCGGGAGCTATGAGCAGTTCTTC.

The V and J genes are TRBV30 and TRBJ2-2; 7 bases match TRBD1. The CDR3 has 14 amino acids. Germline V gene lookup returns CDR1 GTSNPN and CDR2 SVGIG (reference sequence). V lost 0 bases, J lost 4 bases, and 2 bases stayed unmatched. The CDR3 here is CAWSVTGATGELFF. CDR3 bases: TGTGCCTGGAGTGTCACAGGGGCCACCGGGGAGCTGTTTTTT.

This chain connects TRBV5-8 to TRBJ2-7; 10 bases agree with TRBD1. Germline V gene data show CDR1 as SGHTS and CDR2 as YDEGEE. CDR3 length equals 15 residues. The junction had 2 bases not matched to a gene; V was cut back by 0 bases and J by 2 bases. CDR3 loop: CASSLAGTGAYEQYF. CDR3 DNA: TGTGCCAGCAGCTTGGCCGGGACAGGGGCCTACGAGCAGTACTTC.

This chain joins TRBV4-1 and TRBJ2-5, with TRBD2 as a possible D gene (6 bases). The J call could be wrong; TRBJ2-7 is a better fit for the DNA end. This CDR3 contains 17 residues. From germline, CDR1 is MGHRA and CDR2 YSYEKL. In nucleotides, the CDR3 is TGCGCCAGCAGCCAAGGCCCGACTAGACCTTCCTCCTACGAGCAGTACTTC. Translated: CASSQGPTRPSSYEQYF.

The chain employs TRBV9 and TRBJ2-7; maybe TRBD2 (5 bases). This CDR3 is 15 amino acids long. From germline, CDR1 is SGDLS and CDR2 YYNGEE. V was pared by 0 bases and J by 3 bases, with 13 bases between. For the CDR3, the DNA is TGTGCCAGCAGCGTAGGAAGGGAGTCGGTCTACGAGCAGTACTTC. Protein product: CASSVGRESVYEQYF.

This sequence joins TRBV5-1 and TRBJ2-5; tentatively, D is TRBD1 (5 bases). Between the trimmed V and J ends, which lost 2 bases and 5 bases, there was a span of 10 bases. CDR3 size: 13 residues. Per the germline V gene, CDR1 is SGHRS and CDR2 is YFSETQ. The chain's CDR3 is CASSLGHGETQYF. The CDR3 nucleotides are TGCGCCAGCAGCTTAGGACACGGGGAGACCCAGTACTTC.

The V call is TRBV27, the J call TRBJ2-5; 12 bases line up with TRBD2. The CDR3 has 16 amino acids. V lost 4 bases and J lost 5; bases outside the gene matches: 8. Germline-derived CDR1 and CDR2 are MNHEY and SMNVEV (reference sequence). The CDR3 region has the DNA TGTGCCAGCAGTTCTTTGACTAGCGGGAGTAGGGAGACCCAGTACTTC. Translated, it gives CASSSLTSGSRETQYF.

The J gene is TRBJ1-4, the V gene TRBV6-1; 7 bases match TRBD1. The CDR3 sequence is 13 residues long. Per the germline V gene, CDR1 is MNHNS and CDR2 is SASEGT. J was trimmed by 7 bases and V by 6 bases; bases with no gene match: 5. The chain's CDR3 is CASSSGQAEKLFF. CDR3 DNA sequence: TGTGCCAGCAGCTCCGGACAGGCTGAAAAACTGTTTTTT.

This sequence joins TRBV5-4 and TRBJ2-7; 10 bases agree with TRBD1. CDR1 and CDR2 from the germline V gene are SGHNT and YYREEE (reference sequence). The CDR3 loop spans 16 amino acids. Trimming took 4 bases from V and 2 from J; bases not matched to a gene: 9. The CDR3 region is CASSQTPGTGAYEQYF. In DNA, the CDR3 is TGTGCCAGCAGCCAAACCCCCGGGACAGGGGCCTACGAGCAGTACTTC.

This chain connects TRBV6-1 to TRBJ2-6; D gene unclear. V was shortened by 8 bases and J by 0 bases, with 8 bases between the two germline ends. The CDR3 totals 14 residues. CDR1 MNHNS and CDR2 SASEGT come from the germline V gene. This CDR3 reads CASRTTSGANVLTF. The DNA of the CDR3 is TGTGCCAGCCGAACTACCTCTGGGGCCAACGTCCTGACTTTC.

The CDR3 DNA is TGTGCCATCAGTGACCGCGGGACTAGCGGGAGCACAGATACGCAGTATTTT. Protein: CAISDRGTSGSTDTQYF. The chain links TRBV10-3 to TRBJ2-3, with 12 nucleotides matching TRBD2. This CDR3 region has 17 residues. The junction had 4 bases not matched to a gene; V was cut back by 3 bases and J by 0 bases. In germline, CDR1 is ENHRY, CDR2 SYGVKD.

V is TRBV28 and J is TRBJ1-2, with D possibly being TRBD1 (5 bases). The V end lost 8 bases, the J end lost 5 bases, and 15 bases lay between the germline ends. The CDR3 has 13 amino acids. Germline CDR1 MDHEN, CDR2 SYDVKM. CDR3 nucleotide sequence: TGTGCCAGCGGATTCCTGGACATATATGGCTACACCTTC. Translating gives CASGFLDIYGYTF.

The genes are TRBV27 and TRBJ1-1; 7 nucleotides agree with TRBD1. Germline lookup yields CDR1 MNHEY and CDR2 SMNVEV (reference sequence). The CDR3 spans 13 residues. Trimming at V came to 6 bases and at J to 4 bases, leaving 5 bases not matched to a gene. CDR3 residues: CASSPGTVTEAFF. The CDR3 DNA is TGTGCCAGCAGCCCTGGGACAGTCACTGAAGCTTTCTTT.

The chain joins TRBV5-1 to TRBJ2-3, with D unresolved. V was shortened by 2 bases and J by 0 bases, with 10 bases between the two germline ends. The CDR3 loop spans 15 amino acids. Germline CDR1 SGHRS, CDR2 YFSETQ. CDR3 protein: CASSLQWPSTDTQYF. CDR3 in DNA: TGCGCCAGCAGCTTACAGTGGCCTAGCACAGATACGCAGTATTTT.

The gene calls are TRBV2 and TRBJ2-3; 7 bases agree with TRBD1. V lost 7 bases to trimming and J lost 4 bases; unmatched junction nucleotides: 5. CDR3 length equals 13 residues. Germline V gene data show CDR1 as SNHLY and CDR2 as FYNNEI. CDR3 in DNA: TGTGCCAGCATGACAGGGTGGGCAGATACGCAGTATTTT. Its protein product is CASMTGWADTQYF.

This clone was seen just once. CDR3 loop: CASSEKTETDTQYF. Here the CDR3 DNA reads TGTGCCAGCAGTGAAAAAACGGAGACAGATACGCAGTATTTT. The V gene is TRBV2, the J gene TRBJ2-3; D unresolved. Germline V gene sequence: CDR1 SNHLY, CDR2 FYNNEI. The CDR3 is made up of 14 amino acids. The V end was cut by 2 bases, the J end by 3 bases, with 9 bases between.

This clone was picked up a small number of times. The chain combines TRBV5-4 with TRBJ1-5; 10 bases line up with TRBD1. This CDR3 is built from 15 residues. With V trimmed by 3 bases and J by 6 bases, 6 bases remained unmatched. CDR1 is SGHNT and CDR2 is YYREEE in the germline V gene (reference sequence). For the CDR3, the DNA is TGTGCCAGCAGCTACGAGGGACAGGGGAGTCAGCCCCAGCATTTT. This codes for CASSYEGQGSQPQHF.

The rearrangement links TRBV10-3 to TRBJ2-7; the match to TRBD2 covers 8 bases. The V segment lost 5 bases and the J segment 6 bases; nucleotides outside the gene matches: 12. The CDR3 totals 15 residues. Looked up from germline, CDR1 is ENHRY and CDR2 is SYGVKD. This chain's CDR3 is CAISPGTRPAGEQYF. The CDR3 nucleotides read TGTGCCATCAGTCCCGGGACTAGACCCGCGGGCGAGCAGTACTTC.